This T cell receptor beta chain was captured in a study of blood T cell repertoires in COVID-19. Study context: Sample material is recorded as cDNA or gDNA derived from T cells, B-cell-depleted T cells, or PBMCs.

Across about two dozen US areas, participants ranged in age from 18 to 89 years. Trimming took 5 bases from V and 8 from J; bases not matched to a gene: 4. Germline V CDR1 and CDR2: SGHTA, FQGNSA. The CDR3 runs 14 residues. Using immunoSEQ multiplex PCR, the repertoire was profiled, and TCRdb retains in-frame clones only, with some absent. The repertoire includes 200,000 to 250,000 clones, roughly 90% of them detected once, and about a tenth sits in the top ten. The V and J genes are TRBV7-2 and TRBJ1-6, with 9 bases fitting TRBD1. Source material: PBMCs or T cells enriched from blood (not recorded which). This sequence originates from a man aged 18 to 30 with acute COVID-19. The CDR3, as DNA: TGTGCCAGCAGCCTAGGGACAGGGTATTCACCCCTCCACTTT. It is translated as CASSLGTGYSPLHF.